Here is one TCR beta chain with its context. This CDR3 comprises 12 residues. The V end was cut by 3 bases, the J end by 7 bases, with 6 bases between. Germline loops: CDR1 KGHSH, CDR2 LQKENI. Original data processing: Estimates of nucleated cell counts were drawn from the amplification of reference gene primers. TCRdb's table, derived via immunoSEQ multiplex PCR, lists solely in-frame clones and lacks some. D and trimming were read from the DNA, whereas the V and J calls and clone size are those reported in that table. The profile covers some 200,000 clones, with approximately 90% appearing a single time and about 12% taken by the ten largest. This sample is drawn from a study of blood T cell repertoires in COVID-19. Overall study context: Samples came from the United States, Italy and Spain, spanning acute and convalescent COVID-19. T cells, B-cell-depleted T cells, or PBMCs supplied cDNA or gDNA.

The TCR sequence derives from a woman aged 18-29 years who had recovered from COVID-19. Sequencing input: peripheral blood. The genes are TRBV18 and TRBJ1-4; the D gene is possibly TRBD1 (5 bases). CDR3 DNA: TGTGCCAGCTCACCTAGGGGTGAAAAACTGTTTTTT. Translating it yields CASSPRGEKLFF.